This TCR beta chain is drawn from a study of OX40 agonist ivuxolimab in advanced cancers. For the study at large: Three partial responders included one hepatocellular carcinoma patient and two cutaneous melanoma patients. Study conclusions and caveats: Also showing low normalized T-cell clonal expansion were some of the nonresponders. At 0.1 to 3.0 mg/kg and by week 6, clonal expansion occurred in CD4+ and CD8+ blood T cells.

The data were produced by immunoSEQ multiplex PCR, yet TCRdb's version contains in-frame clones alone and is incomplete. The sample includes approximately 66,000 clones, 85% of them seen just once. In the case of this clone: What it recognizes is unknown.

Excluded were patients having autoimmune disease history or systemic immunosuppression. The CDR3 length is 12 residues. V dropped 0 bases and J dropped 11 bases, with 8 bases sitting between them. Germline values: CDR1 SGHNT, CDR2 YYREEE (reference sequence). The clonotype comes from an adult with an advanced solid tumor such as melanoma, head and neck, liver or kidney cancer. The sample was CD4+ or CD8+ T cells sorted from blood, taken in a trial of the OX40 agonist ivuxolimab. This chain uses TRBV5-4 with TRBJ1-4; D perhaps matches TRBD1 (5 bases). CDR3 sequence reads: CASSLGGEKLFF. CDR3 nucleotides: TGTGCCAGCAGCTTGGGGGGCGAGAAACTGTTTTTT.